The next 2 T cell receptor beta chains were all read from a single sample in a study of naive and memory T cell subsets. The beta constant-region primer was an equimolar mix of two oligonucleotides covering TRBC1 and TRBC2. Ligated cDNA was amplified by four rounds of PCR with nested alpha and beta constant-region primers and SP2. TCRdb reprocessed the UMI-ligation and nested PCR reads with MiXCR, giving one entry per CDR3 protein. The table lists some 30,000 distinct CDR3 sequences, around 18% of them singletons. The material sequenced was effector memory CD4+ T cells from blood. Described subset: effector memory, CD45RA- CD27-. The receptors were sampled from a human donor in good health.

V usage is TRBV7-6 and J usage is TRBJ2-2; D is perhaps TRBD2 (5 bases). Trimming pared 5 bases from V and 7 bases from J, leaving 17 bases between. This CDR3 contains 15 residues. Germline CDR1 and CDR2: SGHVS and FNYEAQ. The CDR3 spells CASSRQPVEGGELFF. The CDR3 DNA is TGTGCCAGCAGCCGACAACCAGTTGAGGGCGGGGAGCTGTTTTTT. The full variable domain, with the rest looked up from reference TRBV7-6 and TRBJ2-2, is GAGVSQSPRYKVTKRGQDVALRCDPISGHVSLYWYRQALGQGPEFLTYFNYEAQQDKSGLPNDRFSAERPEGSISTLTIQRTEQRDSAMYRCASSRQPVEGGELFFGEGSRLTVL.

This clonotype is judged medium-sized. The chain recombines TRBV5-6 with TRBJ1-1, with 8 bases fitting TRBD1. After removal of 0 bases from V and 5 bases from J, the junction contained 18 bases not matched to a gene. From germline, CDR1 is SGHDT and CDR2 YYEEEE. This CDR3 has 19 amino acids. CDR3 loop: CASSLVRVPMYRGYTEAFF. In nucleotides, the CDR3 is TGTGCCAGCAGCTTGGTTCGGGTTCCCATGTACAGGGGGTATACTGAAGCTTTCTTT.